This T cell receptor (beta chain) was identified in a study of post-analysis software for immune sequencing data. Study-level information: The cohort encompassed relapsing-remitting, secondary progressive and progressive-relapsing multiple sclerosis disease courses. Findings of the study overall: Batch-matched samples strongly co-clustered by F measure. Five TRBV segments were more frequent in patients than controls; TRBV5-6, TRBV5-1 and TRBV20-1 belonged to this group. Multiple sclerosis was associated with a significant reduction in normalized Chao1 diversity relative to controls.

With 1 base removed from V and 6 bases from J, the gap between germline ends came to 6 bases. The CDR3 has 12 residues. Germline CDR1 is SGDLS and CDR2 is YYNGEE. Unique-molecular-identifier-tagged TCR beta cDNA libraries were used. MiXCR, run by TCRdb on the PCR reads, gives a single entry per CDR3 protein. Of just over 250,000 distinct CDR3 sequences listed, 30% to 45% are singletons. In its sample, this clonotype was seen many times. The antigen remains undetermined. The chain has TRBV9 and TRBJ2-3, with no clear D. The clonotype was recovered from a girl between 10 and 17 years old with multiple sclerosis. The sequencing sample was made of blood. CDR3 nucleotide sequence: TGTGCCAGCAGCGTACAGCAGGATACGCAGTATTTT. Translation: CASSVQQDTQYF.